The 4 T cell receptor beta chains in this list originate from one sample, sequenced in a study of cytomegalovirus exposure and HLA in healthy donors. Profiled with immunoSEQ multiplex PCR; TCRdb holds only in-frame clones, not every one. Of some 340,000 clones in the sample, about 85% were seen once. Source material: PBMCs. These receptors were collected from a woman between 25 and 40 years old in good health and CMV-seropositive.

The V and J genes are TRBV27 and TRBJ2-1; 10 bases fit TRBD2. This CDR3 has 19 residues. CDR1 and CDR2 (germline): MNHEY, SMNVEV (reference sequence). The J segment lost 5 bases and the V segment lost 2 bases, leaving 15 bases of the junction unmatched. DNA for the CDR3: TGTGCCAGCAGTTTAAGCCCCCCCGCAGTAGCGGGGGGAAACAATGAGCAGTTCTTC. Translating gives CASSLSPPAVAGGNNEQFF.

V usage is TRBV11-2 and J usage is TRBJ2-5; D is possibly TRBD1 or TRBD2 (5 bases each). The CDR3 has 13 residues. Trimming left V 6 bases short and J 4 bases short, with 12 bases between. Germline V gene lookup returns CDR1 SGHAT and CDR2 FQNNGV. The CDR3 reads CASSRGVGETQYF. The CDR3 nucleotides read TGTGCCAGCAGTCGAGGGGTTGGAGAGACCCAGTACTTC. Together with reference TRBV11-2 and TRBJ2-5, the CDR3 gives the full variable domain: EAGVAQSPRYKIIEKRQSVAFWCNPISGHATLYWYQQILGQGPKLLIQFQNNGVVDDSQLPKDRFSAERLKGVDSTLKIQPAKLEDSAVYLCASSRGVGETQYFGPGTRLLVL.

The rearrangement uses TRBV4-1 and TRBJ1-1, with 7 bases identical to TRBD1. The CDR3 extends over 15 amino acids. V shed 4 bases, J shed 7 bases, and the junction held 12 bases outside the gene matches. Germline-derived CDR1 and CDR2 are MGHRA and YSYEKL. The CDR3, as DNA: TGCGCCAGCAGCCCGATTGGGCAGGGGGTAAGTGAAGCTTTCTTT. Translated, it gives CASSPIGQGVSEAFF.

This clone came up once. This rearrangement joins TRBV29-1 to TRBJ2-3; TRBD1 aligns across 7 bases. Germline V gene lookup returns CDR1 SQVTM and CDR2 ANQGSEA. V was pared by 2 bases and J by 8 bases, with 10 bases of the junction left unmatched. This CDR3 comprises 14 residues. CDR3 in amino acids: CSVESGTAWGTQYF. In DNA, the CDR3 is TGCAGCGTTGAATCTGGGACAGCATGGGGTACGCAGTATTTT.